The clone carrying this T cell receptor beta chain was observed a handful of times. CDR1 is LNHNV and CDR2 is YYDKDF in the germline V gene (reference sequence). With 3 bases clipped from V and 2 bases from J, the junction kept 2 bases outside the gene matches. This CDR3 is built from 16 residues. With duration under 3 months, ophthalmopathy was active: Clinical Activity Score at least 3, NOSPECS at least 4. This specimen belongs to a study of T cells in Graves' hyperthyroidism and ophthalmopathy. Study as a whole: The initial diagnosis was the point when peripheral blood was collected, ahead of any treatment.

TCR beta CDR3 region amplification was performed from RNA transcripts. With the HTBI primer set, the TCR CDR3 went through a first round of RT-PCR. MiXCR was run by TCRdb on the multiplex PCR reads, yielding one entry per CDR3 protein. Seen here are roughly 250,000 distinct CDR3 sequences, about a sixth observed once, and the top ten hold 28%. The sequenced sample consisted of blood. The chain is built from TRBV15 and TRBJ2-5; 14 positions agree with TRBD2. This receptor was identified in a young woman with Graves' ophthalmopathy. Here the CDR3 DNA reads TGTGCCACCAGCAGGGGACTAGCGGGAGATCAAGAGACCCAGTACTTC. This gives the protein CATSRGLAGDQETQYF.